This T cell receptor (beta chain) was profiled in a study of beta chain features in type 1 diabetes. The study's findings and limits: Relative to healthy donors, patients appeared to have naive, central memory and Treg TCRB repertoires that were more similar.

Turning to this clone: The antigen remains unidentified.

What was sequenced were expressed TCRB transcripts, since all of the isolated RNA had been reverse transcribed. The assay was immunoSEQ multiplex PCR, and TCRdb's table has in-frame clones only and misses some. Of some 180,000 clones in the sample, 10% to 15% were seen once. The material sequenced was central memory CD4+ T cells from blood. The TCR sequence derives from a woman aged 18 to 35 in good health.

CDR3 nucleotide sequence: TGTGCCAGCAGCCAAGATTTCGGGAGAGCTTTCGAGCAGTACTTC. It specifies CASSQDFGRAFEQYF. The rearrangement links TRBV4-2 to TRBJ2-7; a possible D gene is TRBD2 (6 bases). V was clipped by 0 bases and J by 6 bases, with 15 bases between them. CDR1 LGHNA and CDR2 YNFKEQ come from the germline V gene. The CDR3 is 15 residues long.